A single sample gave rise to the 23 T cell receptor beta chains below, sequenced in a study of shared clonotypes between healthy human individuals. TCRdb keeps only in-frame clones here, not all; method: immunoSEQ multiplex PCR. This table has 2 million to 2.5 million clones, almost 96% appearing once. Sample: naive CD4+ T cells sorted from blood. Regarding subset: CD45RA+ positively selected. The receptor source for this set is a man aged 18 to 29 in good health.

This sequence joins TRBV15 and TRBJ2-2; D unresolved. The CDR3 totals 14 residues. The V gene lost 8 bases and the J gene lost 1 base, with 11 bases spanning the gap. Germline CDR1 LNHNV, CDR2 YYDKDF (reference sequence). The chain's CDR3 is CATALGRNTGELFF. In DNA form, the CDR3 reads TGTGCCACCGCCTTAGGACGGAACACCGGGGAGCTGTTTTTT.

This chain connects TRBV5-6 to TRBJ1-6; D may be TRBD1 (5 bases). The length of the CDR3 is 14 residues. Germline CDR1 SGHDT, CDR2 YYEEEE. V was pared by 2 bases and J by 8 bases, with 11 bases between. The CDR3 nucleotides read TGTGCCAGCAGCTTTGGCAGGGATGATTCACCCCTCCACTTT. Translated, it gives CASSFGRDDSPLHF.

With regard to this clone: Other nucleotide sequences in the sample specify the same CDR3. The V call is TRBV6-5, the J call TRBJ2-7; D gene uncertain. Per the germline V gene, CDR1 is MNHEY and CDR2 is SVGAGI. Trimming took 0 bases from V and 3 from J, leaving 9 bases between them. The CDR3 length is 14 residues. Written as DNA, the CDR3 is TGTGCCAGCAGTTACTCCCGGCTGAACTACGAGCAGTACTTC. Its protein is CASSYSRLNYEQYF.

This sequence joins TRBV10-3 and TRBJ2-7, with TRBD1 matching over 7 bases. Germline lookup yields CDR1 ENHRY and CDR2 SYGVKD. The CDR3 runs to 13 residues. With 7 bases clipped from V and 5 bases from J, the junction kept 8 bases outside the gene matches. CDR3: CAITPGTENEQYF. The CDR3 coding sequence is TGTGCCATCACCCCAGGGACAGAGAACGAGCAGTACTTC.

The rearrangement uses TRBV7-9 and TRBJ1-1; 7 bases match TRBD1. The CDR3 length is 15 residues. Germline V gives CDR1 SEHNR, CDR2 FQNEAQ (reference sequence). V lost 3 bases, J lost 0 bases, and 4 bases stayed unmatched. As DNA, the CDR3 is TGTGCCAGCAGCTTCTTGGGACAGTTGAACACTGAAGCTTTCTTT. Protein product: CASSFLGQLNTEAFF.

Points on this clone: This CDR3 is also generated by other DNA sequences in the sample. This chain connects TRBV4-1 to TRBJ1-5; D not certain. The V end was cut by 0 bases, the J end by 2 bases, with 5 bases between. Looked up from germline, CDR1 is MGHRA and CDR2 is YSYEKL. This CDR3 contains 14 residues. DNA for the CDR3: TGCGCCAGCAGCCAAGACTCTGGCAATCAGCCCCAGCATTTT. Its protein is CASSQDSGNQPQHF.

The CDR3 loop reads CASSGDRVGGKNIQYF. The CDR3 DNA reads as TGTGCCAGCAGCGGGGACAGGGTCGGAGGCAAAAACATTCAGTACTTC. The genes are TRBV2 and TRBJ2-4, with 9 positions matching TRBD1. This CDR3 region has 16 residues. The trim removed 6 bases at V and 3 bases at J, leaving 9 bases unmatched. Germline V gives CDR1 SNHLY, CDR2 FYNNEI.

In the case of this clone: The same CDR3 arises from other DNA sequences in this sample as well. The rearrangement uses TRBV28 and TRBJ2-5, with D unresolved. V lost 4 bases and J 5 bases, leaving 8 bases between the germline ends. This CDR3 region has 12 residues. Germline values: CDR1 MDHEN, CDR2 SYDVKM. For the CDR3, the DNA is TGTGCCAGCAGTTCAGATCGGGAGACCCAGTACTTC. It codes for CASSSDRETQYF.

The chain uses TRBV25-1 and TRBJ2-2; 10 nucleotides agree with TRBD1. V shed 1 base and J 2 bases; nucleotides not matched to a gene: 7. The CDR3 covers 18 residues. The V gene's germline CDR1 is MGHDK and CDR2 SYGVNS. As DNA, the CDR3 is TGTGCCAGCAGTGAATTCTCCGGGACAGGGGTAAACACCGGGGAGCTGTTTTTT. Its translation: CASSEFSGTGVNTGELFF.

A note on this clone: Other DNA sequences in the same sample also yield this CDR3. The chain has TRBV19 and TRBJ1-2; no definite D call. The germline gives CDR1 LNHDA, CDR2 SQIVND (reference sequence). The germline V and J ends were trimmed by 4 bases and 3 bases, with 3 bases remaining between them. The CDR3 has 11 amino acids. The DNA for the CDR3 is TGTGCCAGTAGTAGGGACTATGGCTACACCTTC. Translating gives CASSRDYGYTF.

J is TRBJ2-6 and V is TRBV7-2, with D possibly being TRBD1 (5 bases). This CDR3 contains 15 residues. Germline V gene lookup returns CDR1 SGHTA and CDR2 FQGNSA. Trimming cost V 6 bases and J 4 bases, with 13 bases left between them. The CDR3 nucleotides read TGTGCCAGCAGGAGAGACAGTTTAGGGGCCAACGTCCTGACTTTC. This translates into CASRRDSLGANVLTF.

V and J are TRBV19 and TRBJ1-5; 7 nucleotides align to TRBD1. This CDR3 region has 14 residues. Germline V gene lookup returns CDR1 LNHDA and CDR2 SQIVND (reference sequence). The junction had 6 bases not matched to a gene; V was cut back by 3 bases and J by 7 bases. CDR3 nucleotides: TGTGCCAGTAGTATCGAGACAGGGAACCAGCCCCAGCATTTT. Translation: CASSIETGNQPQHF.

The chain couples TRBV2 to TRBJ2-3, with D unresolved. V lost 8 bases to trimming and J lost 10 bases, with 13 bases between them. Germline values: CDR1 SNHLY, CDR2 FYNNEI. This CDR3 has 11 residues. The CDR3 DNA is TGTGCCAGCTGGAAGGAGAAATCGCAGTATTTT. Translating gives CASWKEKSQYF.

The chain uses TRBV30 and TRBJ1-2; the match to TRBD1 covers 7 bases. CDR1 and CDR2 from the germline V gene are GTSNPN and SVGIG (reference sequence). The J segment lost 0 bases and the V segment lost 5 bases, leaving 3 bases of the junction unmatched. CDR3 length equals 13 residues. CDR3 coding DNA: TGTGCCTGGGACAGGGTAGCTAACTATGGCTACACCTTC. Protein sequence: CAWDRVANYGYTF. The whole variable domain, remainder taken from reference TRBV30 and TRBJ1-2, is SQTIHQWPATLVQPVGSPLSLECTVEGTSNPNLYWYRQAAGRGLQLLFYSVGIGQISSEVPQNLSASRPQDRQFILSSKKLLLSDSGFYLCAWDRVANYGYTFGSGTRLTVV.

The CDR3 DNA reads TGCAGCGTTGGAACAGGGACCCACGAGCAGTACTTC. This gives the protein CSVGTGTHEQYF. The chain couples TRBV29-1 to TRBJ2-7, with a tentative D call TRBD1 (6 bases). With 4 bases removed from V and 5 bases from J, the gap between germline ends came to 12 bases. The CDR3 has 12 residues. CDR1 is SQVTM and CDR2 is ANQGSEA in the germline V gene.

The rearrangement uses TRBV4-3 and TRBJ1-2, with D perhaps matching TRBD1 (5 bases). Germline V gives CDR1 LGHNA, CDR2 YSLEER. V lost 0 bases and J 7 bases, leaving 6 bases between the germline ends. The CDR3 is made up of 12 amino acids. The CDR3 loop reads CASSQDRAGYTF. The CDR3 DNA is TGCGCCAGCAGCCAAGACAGGGCTGGCTACACCTTC.

This clone was detected only once. The genes are TRBV7-2 and TRBJ2-1, with D possibly TRBD2 on 6 matching bases. The CDR3 consists of 15 residues. Germline CDR1 reads SGHTA; CDR2 reads FQGNSA. Trimming stripped 5 bases from V and 1 base from J, with 12 bases between. The CDR3 DNA reads as TGTGCCAGCAGCGCGGGGCACGGGTCCTACAATGAGCAGTTCTTC. It codes for CASSAGHGSYNEQFF.

The genes are TRBV6-1 and TRBJ1-2, with 10 bases that match TRBD1. V gave up 4 bases and J gave up 4 bases; unmatched junction bases: 9. The CDR3 contains 16 residues. Germline CDR1 is MNHNS and CDR2 is SASEGT. CDR3 bases: TGTGCCAGCAGTGGGCAGGGACAGGGGAGGACCTATGGCTACACCTTC. It translates to CASSGQGQGRTYGYTF.

The chain employs TRBV5-1 and TRBJ1-2, with D hard to call. Trimming cost V 1 base and J 0 bases, with 7 bases left between them. The germline CDR1 and CDR2 sequences are SGHRS and YFSETQ. The CDR3 has 14 amino acids. CDR3 sequence (DNA): TGCGCCAGCAGCTTGACCAATGCTAACTATGGCTACACCTTC. Translating it yields CASSLTNANYGYTF.

The chain is built from TRBV7-9 and TRBJ2-2; D is ambiguous. The CDR3 has 15 amino acids. Trimming pared 4 bases from V and 3 bases from J, leaving 12 bases between. CDR1 is SEHNR and CDR2 is FQNEAQ in the germline V gene (reference sequence). Written as DNA, the CDR3 is TGTGCCAGCAGCTCTAGGACCGGTTACACCGGGGAGCTGTTTTTT. It yields the protein CASSSRTGYTGELFF.

This clone was observed once. The V gene is TRBV4-1, the J gene TRBJ2-2; D may correspond to TRBD1 or TRBD2 (5 bases each). V was shortened by 4 bases and J by 6 bases, with 18 bases between the two germline ends. The CDR3 sequence is 16 residues long. Germline V gives CDR1 MGHRA, CDR2 YSYEKL. CDR3 residues: CASSLPGPQGPGELFF. Here the CDR3 DNA reads TGCGCCAGCAGCCTTCCGGGACCCCAGGGACCCGGGGAGCTGTTTTTT.

This clone was recorded only once. This chain links TRBV5-1 with TRBJ2-3, with D perhaps TRBD2 (6 bases). V was pared by 4 bases and J by 7 bases, with 25 bases between. The germline CDR1 and CDR2 sequences are SGHRS and YFSETQ. The CDR3 consists of 17 residues. The CDR3 sequence is CASSGATSKGGINTQYF. The CDR3, as DNA: TGCGCCAGCAGCGGGGCTACTAGCAAGGGTGGGATAAATACGCAGTATTTT.

This rearrangement joins TRBV6-1 to TRBJ1-1, with D possibly being TRBD1 (5 bases). The germline CDR1 and CDR2 sequences are MNHNS and SASEGT. This CDR3 spans 10 amino acids. Trimming took off 8 bases at V and 8 bases at J, with 9 bases between the two ends. CDR3 coding DNA: TGTGCCAGCGGATGGGGGGAAGCTTTCTTT. Translation: CASGWGEAFF.